These 13 T cell receptor beta chains came from one sample sequenced in a study of cytomegalovirus exposure and HLA in healthy donors. PCR employed 60 Vbeta and 13 Jbeta primers. Generated by immunoSEQ multiplex PCR, the TCRdb table keeps only in-frame clones and is missing some. The sample shows around 130,000 clones, 70% to 85% of them seen only once. Sequenced: PBMCs. The receptors derive from a boy younger than 18 in good health and CMV-seronegative.

V is TRBV6-6 and J is TRBJ1-4; 12 bases are a match to TRBD1. Germline CDR1 reads MNHNY; CDR2 reads SVGAGI (reference sequence). Trimming took 11 bases from V and 3 from J; bases not matched to a gene: 4. The CDR3 sequence is 14 residues long. DNA of the CDR3: TGTGCCGGGGGACAGGGGGCATCTAATGAAAAACTGTTTTTT. Its protein is CAGGQGASNEKLFF.

The gene calls are TRBV11-3 and TRBJ2-7; 11 nucleotides match TRBD2. The CDR3 loop spans 15 amino acids. Unmatched junction bases numbered 5, after V lost 6 bases and J lost 1 base. Germline V gene lookup returns CDR1 SGHNT and CDR2 YENEEA. CDR3 protein: CASSVAGGPSYEQYF. DNA of the CDR3: TGTGCCAGCAGTGTAGCGGGAGGGCCGTCCTACGAGCAGTACTTC.

CDR3 in DNA: TGCGCCAGCAGCGATGGAGCGGGGTACGAGCAGTACTTC. This sequence encodes CASSDGAGYEQYF. The V call is TRBV5-1, the J call TRBJ2-7; 7 bases are a match to TRBD2. V lost 4 bases, J lost 4 bases, and 5 bases stayed unmatched. This CDR3 has 13 amino acids. Germline V lookup: CDR1 SGHRS, CDR2 YFSETQ.

With respect to this clone: Other DNA sequences of this sample code for an identical CDR3. V is TRBV19 and J is TRBJ1-2; D call uncertain. Trimming removed 1 base at V and 1 base at J, with 4 bases between. Germline V gene lookup returns CDR1 LNHDA and CDR2 SQIVND (reference sequence). The CDR3 sequence is 13 residues long. The CDR3 spells CASSIGGNYGYTF. As DNA, the CDR3 is TGTGCCAGTAGTATAGGCGGTAACTATGGCTACACCTTC.

This clone turned up a few times. The genes are TRBV9 and TRBJ2-1, with 8 bases that match TRBD2. The CDR3 loop spans 15 amino acids. J gave up 8 bases and V 0 bases, and 7 bases lay outside the gene matches. Germline CDR1 is SGDLS and CDR2 is YYNGEE. CDR3: CASSVGGLVSDEQFF. In nucleotides, the CDR3 is TGTGCCAGCAGCGTAGGGGGACTAGTATCCGATGAGCAGTTCTTC.

This clone came up a few times. This rearrangement joins TRBV5-4 to TRBJ2-2; D unclear. CDR1 and CDR2 from the germline V gene are SGHNT and YYREEE (reference sequence). Between the trimmed V and J ends, which lost 0 bases and 4 bases, there was a span of 10 bases. The CDR3 covers 15 residues. In DNA form, the CDR3 reads TGTGCCAGCAGCTTGGGGCCAGCGATCACCGGGGAGCTGTTTTTT. Residues: CASSLGPAITGELFF.

The chain links TRBV5-4 to TRBJ2-7, with 12 bases fitting TRBD2. V lost 2 bases, J lost 4 bases, and 4 bases stayed unmatched. This CDR3 has 15 amino acids. Germline lookup yields CDR1 SGHNT and CDR2 YYREEE (reference sequence). The CDR3 DNA sequence: TGTGCCAGCAGCTTTCTAGCGGGAGGGTTGTACGAGCAGTACTTC. Its protein product is CASSFLAGGLYEQYF. Complete variable domain (other parts from reference TRBV5-4 and TRBJ2-7): ETGVTQSPTHLIKTRGQQVTLRCSSQSGHNTVSWYQQALGQGPQFIFQYYREEENGRGNFPPRFSGLQFPNYSSELNVNALELDDSALYLCASSFLAGGLYEQYFGPGTRLTVT.

V and J are TRBV5-1 and TRBJ2-6; D gene ambiguous. Germline CDR1 and CDR2: SGHRS and YFSETQ. There are 14 residues in the CDR3. With 4 bases removed from V and 2 bases from J, the gap between germline ends came to 7 bases. In nucleotides, the CDR3 is TGCGCCAGCAGCCCGTCTCCTGGGGCCAACGTCCTGACTTTC. Translating it yields CASSPSPGANVLTF.

This rearrangement joins TRBV5-4 to TRBJ2-3, with D unclear. The germline V and J ends were trimmed by 4 bases and 3 bases, with 18 bases remaining between them. Germline-derived CDR1 and CDR2 are SGHNT and YYREEE (reference sequence). This CDR3 comprises 16 residues. The DNA of the CDR3 is TGTGCCAGCAGCGGGTTGGAGACCCCATCGACAGATACGCAGTATTTT. Translated: CASSGLETPSTDTQYF.

This clone was detected only a few times. V gene TRBV11-1 combines with J gene TRBJ1-1; tentative D call: TRBD1 (5 bases). The CDR3 loop spans 13 amino acids. Trimming took off 1 base at V and 3 bases at J, with 6 bases between the two ends. Germline values: CDR1 SGHAT, CDR2 FQDESV (reference sequence). The CDR3 coding sequence is TGTGCCAGCAGCTTAGAACAGGACACTGAAGCTTTCTTT. It specifies CASSLEQDTEAFF.

This chain connects TRBV13 to TRBJ2-1, with 9 bases identical to TRBD2. The CDR3 is 13 residues long. Trimming at V came to 5 bases and at J to 7 bases, leaving 3 bases not matched to a gene. Germline V gene sequence: CDR1 PRHDT, CDR2 FYEKMQ (reference sequence). The CDR3 bases are TGTGCCAGCAGCCTCAGCGGGGGGAATGAGCAGTTCTTC. It translates to CASSLSGGNEQFF. Supplemented by reference TRBV13 and TRBJ2-1, the full variable domain reads AAGVIQSPRHLIKEKRETATLKCYPIPRHDTVYWYQQGPGQDPQFLISFYEKMQSDKGSIPDRFSAQQFSDYHSELNMSSLELGDSALYFCASSLSGGNEQFFGPGTRLTVL.

The chain recombines TRBV4-2 with TRBJ2-2, with 8 bases lining up with TRBD2. CDR3 length: 18 residues. The V and J ends lost 4 bases and 4 bases, in that order; junction bases with no gene match: 14. The V gene's germline CDR1 is LGHNA and CDR2 YNFKEQ. The DNA for the CDR3 is TGTGCCAGCAGCCCCCGGGGGGTTCGGGAGGGAGGCACCGGGGAGCTGTTTTTT. Its translation is CASSPRGVREGGTGELFF.

The chain recombines TRBV6-5 with TRBJ1-1; D gene ambiguous. Germline assignment: CDR1 MNHEY and CDR2 SVGAGI. The CDR3 runs to 14 residues. V was shortened by 0 bases and J by 4 bases, with 9 bases between the two germline ends. The CDR3 here is CASSYSAGGTEAFF. DNA of the CDR3: TGTGCCAGCAGTTACTCTGCGGGTGGCACTGAAGCTTTCTTT.